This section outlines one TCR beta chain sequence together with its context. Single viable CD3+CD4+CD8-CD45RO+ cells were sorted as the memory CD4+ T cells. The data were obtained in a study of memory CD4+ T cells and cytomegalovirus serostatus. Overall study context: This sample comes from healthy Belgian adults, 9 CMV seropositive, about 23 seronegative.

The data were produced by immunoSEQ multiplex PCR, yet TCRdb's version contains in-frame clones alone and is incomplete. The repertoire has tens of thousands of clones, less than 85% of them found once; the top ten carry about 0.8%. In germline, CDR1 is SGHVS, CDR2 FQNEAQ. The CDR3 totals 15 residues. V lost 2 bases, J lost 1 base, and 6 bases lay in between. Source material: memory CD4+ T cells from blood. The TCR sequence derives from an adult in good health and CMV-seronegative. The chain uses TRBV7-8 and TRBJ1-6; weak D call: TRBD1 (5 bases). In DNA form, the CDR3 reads TGTGCCAGCAGCTTACCAGGGTCCTATAATTCACCCCTCCACTTT. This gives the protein CASSLPGSYNSPLHF.